This record looks at one T cell receptor beta chain sequence and its context. Antigen: not known. These data are taken from a study of long-term antiretroviral therapy in people with HIV. General study findings and limits: The data indicate that diversity increased after ART but remained below transplant donor controls.

The authors ran the immunoSEQ assay, v3.0, at survey level. TCRdb's table, derived via immunoSEQ multiplex PCR, lists solely in-frame clones and lacks some. The sample contains 35,000 or so clones, 80% to 90% of which appear only once. Trimming shortened V by 0 bases and J by 3 bases, and 18 bases separated the two germline ends. This CDR3 is built from 18 residues. Germline V gene lookup returns CDR1 SGDLS and CDR2 YYNGEE. The V gene is TRBV9, the J gene TRBJ2-2; maybe TRBD2 (5 bases). The sequences come from unsorted PBMCs, collected 2.2 years after starting antiretroviral therapy. This clonotype was obtained from a man aged 18 to 30 with HIV. The CDR3 is CASSVVFSGSLDTGELFF. Here the CDR3 DNA reads TGTGCCAGCAGCGTAGTTTTTAGTGGGAGCCTCGACACCGGGGAGCTGTTTTTT.